This T cell receptor beta chain was obtained from a study of T cells in Graves' hyperthyroidism and ophthalmopathy (dated by TCRdb to between 2019 and 2020). With regard to the full study: Peripheral blood samples were taken at the time of initial diagnosis, prior to any treatment. For training and testing, the 110 or so patients in the discovery cohort were randomly divided in a 7:3 ratio. According to the paper, TCR Vbeta CDR3 sequencing was carried out on some 130 peripheral blood samples, which came from 40 to 45 ophthalmopathy, around 75 hyperthyroidism and approximately 17 progressor patients. After blood sampling, hyperthyroidism patients were treated with methimazole at a starting dose of 30 mg daily, and ophthalmopathy patients were treated with high-dose intravenous methylprednisolone. In roughly six Graves' hyperthyroidism patients, the study also compared T-cell repertoires from thyroid tissue with T-cell repertoires from blood. A discovery cohort of approximately 100 patients, fewer than 50 with Graves' ophthalmopathy and approximately 57 with stable Graves' hyperthyroidism, was used to find distinguishing TCR V-J signatures. Prospective prediction of ophthalmopathy was tested in an independent validation cohort consisting of some 20 hyperthyroidism patients and more than 15 patients who later progressed to ophthalmopathy. Points the paper makes about the study in general: During validation, the model predicted progression to ophthalmopathy a median of approximately 7 months ahead of onset, with almost 71% sensitivity and roughly 75% specificity. A model built on a 13 V-J signature distinguished ophthalmopathy from stable hyperthyroidism, reaching around 90% sensitivity and approximately 83% specificity in cross-validation and 80%/75% in testing. Most expanded thyroid clonotypes (frequency above 0.001) were also detected in blood, a finding suggesting that blood repertoires may reflect thyroid immune responses. Sample size was not statistically predetermined, and blinding of investigators to group allocation was not performed.

Ophthalmopathy patients had moderately to severely active disease, with a Clinical Activity Score of 3 or more, a NOSPECS grade of 4 or more, and a disease duration of less than 3 months. Patients with uncontrolled infections, other autoimmune diseases, pregnancy or lactation were excluded. Diagnoses were based on clinical symptoms, serum thyroxine and TRAb, thyroid ultrasound and orbital computed tomography. PBMCs were separated from roughly 10 ml of fresh peripheral blood using Ficoll-Paque density gradient centrifugation. Total RNA was extracted using Trizol reagent, and RNA quality was assessed on an Agilent 2100 Bioanalyzer. In the case of this clonotype: No cognate antigen has been identified for it. Base qualities are not provided; no much larger clone lies one nucleotide away.

The TCR beta CDR3 regions were amplified from the RNA transcripts. The TCR CDR3 was subjected to a first round of RT-PCR using the HTBI primer set and the Qiagen OneStep RT-PCR kit. The libraries were constructed in a second round of multiplex PCR and then size-selected and purified. The libraries were sequenced on an Illumina HiSeq2000 using paired-end 100 bp reads. From the authors' description of their analysis: SOAPnuke was used to process the raw data, removing reads that contained adapters or uncalled bases, had a mean Phred below 15, or lacked an exact match to the constant primer or identifier. High-quality paired reads were merged using COPE v1.2.5, and each unique nucleotide sequence was defined as a clonotype. MiTCR v1.1 was used to align the clonotypes against IMGT TRBV, TRBD and TRBJ reference segments. Only V-J combinations with frequency above 0.0001, covering 99% to 99.2% of repertoires, were analysed. The TCS score was defined as F50 (clonal expansion) divided by E x V (chaos), with BLOSUM62-based TCRdist calculated between CDR3 peptides within each V-J. Welch's t-statistics and random forest reduced fewer than 550 V-J features to roughly 13, which were used in a naive Bayes classifier (R e1071). Clones were called with MiXCR by TCRdb after fastp trimmed the public reads at Q25, and only in-frame beta chains were retained. One record per CDR3 amino acid sequence lists the most common genes and DNA. The V and J calls reflect TCRdb's pipeline rather than the authors' work. The sample table lists fewer than 400,000 distinct CDR3 sequences, about an eighth of them with a count of one. The leading ten clones occupy around 30% of the sample.

There are 13 amino acids in the CDR3, from cysteine to phenylalanine inclusive. Kept here is only the CDR3 DNA, which spans 39 bases and is read in frame from base 1. Via the germline V gene, CDR1 is SGHTA and CDR2 FQGTGA. Between the V and J ends, shortened by 3 bases and 7 bases respectively, the junction contains 10 bases. The receptor's source is a man aged 45-65 years with Graves' ophthalmopathy. Sequencing input: blood. The chain joins TRBV7-3 to TRBJ1-5; possibly the D gene is TRBD1, per 6 matching bases. Here is the DNA: TGTGCCAGCAGCTTGTCGGGGGCCCAGCCCCAGCATTTT. It codes for CASSLSGAQPQHF. The full variable domain, completed from the reference TRBV7-3 and TRBJ1-5 proteins outside the CDR3, reads GAGVSQTPSNKVTEKGKYVELRCDPISGHTALYWYRQSLGQGPEFLIYFQGTGAADDSGLPNDRFFAVRPEGSVSTLKIQRTERGDSAVYLCASSLSGAQPQHFGDGTRLSIL.